This T cell receptor (beta chain) was captured by sequencing in a study of blood T cell repertoires in COVID-19. About the research overall: Italy, Spain and the United States were the sources of the convalescent and acute COVID-19 samples. T cells, B-cell-depleted T cells, or PBMCs supplied cDNA or gDNA.

The authors' processing: Scientists estimated how many nucleated cells there were by amplifying reference gene primers. Assay used: immunoSEQ multiplex PCR; TCRdb lists only in-frame clones, some missing. V and J calls and clone size come straight from that table; D and trimming were deduced from the DNA. The sample shows roughly 32,000 clones, 85% of them seen only once. This clonotype was sampled from an elderly man with active COVID-19. Sequences were obtained from peripheral blood.

CDR3 coding DNA: TGTGCCAGTAGTATGCAGGGAGGGGAGACCCAGTACTTC. Translating gives CASSMQGGETQYF. V and J are TRBV19 and TRBJ2-5, with 7 bases lining up with TRBD2. CDR3 size: 13 residues. The V and J ends lost 3 bases and 5 bases, in that order; junction bases with no gene match: 3. Per germline, CDR1 LNHDA and CDR2 SQIVND (reference sequence).